A selection of T cell receptor beta chains follows, all from one sample in a study of blood T cell repertoires in COVID-19. Some clones are missing from TCRdb's copy, which holds only in-frame ones; the method was immunoSEQ multiplex PCR. There are roughly 60,000 clones in the sample; roughly 84% occur only once, and about 16% lies in the top ten. The sequenced sample was peripheral blood. The receptors here all came from a man aged 55 to 70 with COVID-19, enrolled during active disease. The conserved cysteine and the conserved F or W are not part of the CDR3 here.

V gene	J gene	CDR3 protein
TRBV19	TRBJ2-1	ASSQPRGAEQF
TRBV6-6	TRBJ1-3	ASSGTGNGNTIY
TRBV6-5	TRBJ1-6	ASSRDRDEAPLH
TRBV5-4	TRBJ1-4	ASSRDRDEKLF
TRBV12-3/TRBV12-4	TRBJ2-5	ASSLGGGETQY
TRBV6-1	TRBJ2-5	ASSDRQGRETQY
TRBV28	TRBJ1-2	ASSFWEGYT
TRBV10-1	TRBJ2-1	ASSPGQGLNEQF
TRBV19	TRBJ2-1	ASMEWEGVDEQF
TRBV5-5	TRBJ1-3	ASSYLAGLPSGNTIY
TRBV29-1	TRBJ1-1	SVSKDRRAF
TRBV4-1	TRBJ2-2	ASSLTSGGANGELF
TRBV5-1	TRBJ2-7	ASSGATGLMYEQY
TRBV18	TRBJ2-5	ASSPPQGSRQETQY
TRBV14	TRBJ1-1	ASSQARVNTEAF
TRBV7-2	TRBJ2-1	ASSLVTQGYNEQF
TRBV10-3	TRBJ2-5	AISERGTSGELQETQY
TRBV9	TRBJ1-2	ASSADRNYGYT
TRBV5-1	TRBJ1-3	ASSLDSSGNTIY
TRBV6-5	TRBJ2-5	ASSYYPRAQETQY
TRBV10-3	TRBJ2-1	AITSGTSGGNEQF
TRBV7-2	TRBJ1-2	ASSLMTGGYT
TRBV24-1	TRBJ2-3	ATSDPTSGTYTDTQY
TRBV28	TRBJ2-1	ASSSMEVSYNEQF
TRBV28	TRBJ1-4	ASSRQGAATNEKLF
TRBV19	TRBJ1-5	ASSIDVGGYQPQH
TRBV28	TRBJ2-7	ASSYSLGTSYEQY
TRBV28	TRBJ1-2	ASSLPGQGSINYGYT
TRBV2	TRBJ1-2	AIVKTGYGYT
TRBV18	TRBJ1-6	ASSPPRRQGDSPLH
TRBV14	TRBJ1-3	ASNKGGAGNTIY
TRBV18	TRBJ1-2	ASSPQGQGYSGYT
TRBV7-9	TRBJ1-1	ASSFGDRGREAF
TRBV21-1	TRBJ1-2	ASSKGWGQGARDYGYT
TRBV5-6	TRBJ1-3	ASSPPGNPSSGNTIY
TRBV5-6	TRBJ1-3	ASSFAGARGNTIY
TRBV6-1	TRBJ1-1	ASSEEGWRGAF
TRBV29-1	TRBJ1-1	SVGTGGTEAF
TRBV28	TRBJ2-7	ASSLAGVHEQY
TRBV20-1	TRBJ1-4	SAPSGASLF
TRBV28	TRBJ1-2	ASNLQNADGYT
TRBV24-1	TRBJ1-1	ATSDFNSNTEAF
TRBV6-5	TRBJ2-2	ASTPGTGNTGELF
TRBV2	TRBJ1-1	ASSPQGGTEAF
TRBV27	TRBJ1-5	ASSLGQHSNQPQH
TRBV10-1	TRBJ1-4	ASSTSGFREKLF
TRBV4-1	TRBJ2-5	ASSKGLLETQY
TRBV9	TRBJ1-4	ASSLRGTPTNEKLF
TRBV4-2	TRBJ2-2	ASSLGNSGNTGELF
TRBV5-1	TRBJ1-1	ASSSGQSYTEAF
TRBV19	TRBJ1-4	ASSEQGSEKLF
TRBV27	TRBJ1-2	ASRRQGHYGYT
TRBV7-9	TRBJ1-2	ASSPGPGIDYGYT